A single sample is the source of the 21 T cell receptor beta chains below, sequenced in a study of blood T cells in healthy people across ages (dated by TCRdb to between 2015 and 2017). Library preparation employed 5' RACE. The sequencer was an Illumina HiSeq 2500. A second 7 to 11 cycle PCR used a sample-barcoded 5' primer and a J-beta primer mix. TCRdb itself trimmed the public reads at Q25 with fastp, ran MiXCR and retained productive beta chains. For every CDR3 protein sequence, its rows merge into one entry that carries the most common genes and DNA. The sample contains about 1,500,000 distinct CDR3 sequences, roughly 30% of them found a single time. Together, the top ten hold roughly 8% of the sample. The sample consisted of blood. These receptors were obtained from a woman aged 30 to 39 in good health.

V is TRBV12-3 or TRBV12-4 and J is TRBJ1-1, with D hard to call. There are 13 residues in the CDR3. The V end lost 2 bases, the J end lost 8 bases, and 12 bases lay between the germline ends. The CDR3 DNA is TGTGCCAGCAGTTTAATGAGGGCGGGGGAAGCTTTCTTT. Encoded protein: CASSLMRAGEAFF.

The gene calls are TRBV21-1 and TRBJ2-7; the table's TRBD2 call for D was not verified on the DNA. TRBV21-1 is an annotated pseudogene. This CDR3 contains 20 residues. Written as DNA, the CDR3 is TGTGCCAGCAGCAAATGGCTGGAGGCTGCGACGACAAGATCAAGATCCGAGCAGTACTTC. This gives the protein CASSKWLEAATTRSRSEQYF.

The V and J genes are TRBV24-1 and TRBJ2-3; 8 nucleotides line up with TRBD1. The length of the CDR3 is 15 residues. CDR1 and CDR2 (germline): KGHDR, SFDVKD. J gave up 4 bases and V 6 bases, and 8 bases lay outside the gene matches. In DNA, the CDR3 is TGTGCCACCAGTATAGGACAGGGCGGTTCAGATACGCAGTATTTT. Amino acid sequence: CATSIGQGGSDTQYF.

The chain has TRBV7-2 and TRBJ2-5; the D gene could be TRBD1 or TRBD2 (5 bases each). CDR3 length: 16 residues. Germline-derived CDR1 and CDR2 are SGHTA and FQGNSA. V lost 3 bases to trimming and J lost 2 bases, with 16 bases between them. The CDR3 protein is CASSFGRGTGQETQYF. CDR3 in DNA: TGTGCCAGCAGCTTCGGTCGGGGCACGGGACAAGAGACCCAGTACTTC.

This clonotype was seen at least ten times. The chain is built from TRBV14 and TRBJ1-2, with 8 positions matching TRBD1. This CDR3 region has 14 residues. The ends lost 3 bases at V and 9 bases at J; junction bases unmatched: 9. Germline lookup yields CDR1 SGHDN and CDR2 FVKESK. The CDR3 nucleotides read TGTGCCAGCAGCCACTGGGACAGGTCCGGGAGCTACACCTTC. Protein: CASSHWDRSGSYTF.

This clonotype was observed a handful of times. This chain joins TRBV3-1 and TRBJ1-6, with 12 positions matching TRBD1. Unmatched junction bases numbered 9, after V lost 0 bases and J lost 9 bases. The CDR3 length is 18 residues. Germline loops: CDR1 LGHDT, CDR2 YNNKEL (reference sequence). This CDR3 is CASSQDPLGQGASSPLHF. In DNA form, the CDR3 reads TGTGCCAGCAGCCAAGATCCCCTGGGACAGGGGGCAAGTTCACCCCTCCACTTT.

The chain joins TRBV10-1 to TRBJ2-5; D ambiguous. Between the trimmed V and J ends, which lost 4 bases and 3 bases, there was a span of 12 bases. Germline-derived CDR1 and CDR2 are WNHNN and SYGVQD (reference sequence). The CDR3 covers 14 residues. This chain's CDR3 is CASSAGPHKETQYF. In nucleotides, the CDR3 is TGCGCCAGCAGTGCCGGACCCCACAAAGAGACCCAGTACTTC.

This clonotype was observed a few times. The V and J genes are TRBV5-6 and TRBJ2-1; 7 nucleotides line up with TRBD2. J was trimmed by 4 bases and V by 0 bases; bases with no gene match: 10. This CDR3 spans 17 amino acids. Germline CDR1 reads SGHDT; CDR2 reads YYEEEE. For the CDR3, the DNA is TGTGCCAGCAGCTTGGTTCGTTGGCTAGCGGATTACAATGAGCAGTTCTTC. This gives the protein CASSLVRWLADYNEQFF.

This clonotype was observed at least ten times. This chain links TRBV20-1 with TRBJ1-6; D unclear. The CDR3 extends over 15 amino acids. Trimming pared 3 bases from V and 0 bases from J, leaving 9 bases between. CDR1 and CDR2 (germline): DFQATT, SNEGSKA (reference sequence). CDR3 protein: CSARAGSSYNSPLHF. The CDR3 nucleotides read TGCAGTGCTAGGGCGGGGAGCTCCTATAATTCACCCCTCCACTTT.

This chain connects TRBV19 to TRBJ2-1; D gene unclear. Per germline, CDR1 LNHDA and CDR2 SQIVND (reference sequence). The ends were cut back, 6 bases at V and 7 bases at J, with 10 bases in the middle. The CDR3 covers 12 residues. The CDR3 sequence is CASSIMYNEQFF. The CDR3 region has the DNA TGTGCCAGTAGCATCATGTATAATGAGCAGTTCTTC.

This clonotype was detected a few times. This chain links TRBV7-9 with TRBJ2-7; D is ambiguous. The germline V gene has CDR1 SEHNR and CDR2 FQNEAQ (reference sequence). The ends were cut back, 5 bases at V and 7 bases at J, with 15 bases in the middle. The CDR3 is made up of 13 amino acids. The CDR3, as DNA: TGTGCCAGCAGCCAAGCGCAGCTGGGGGAGCAGTACTTC. Translating it yields CASSQAQLGEQYF.

Only a few counts were recorded for this clonotype. DNA for the CDR3: TGCGCCAGCAGCACTGAGGGGCCAGATCTGTTTTTT. Translating gives CASSTEGPDLFF. The chain carries TRBV5-1 and TRBJ2-2; D might be TRBD1 or TRBD2, each matching 5 bases. This CDR3 region has 12 residues. The germline V gene encodes CDR1 SGHRS and CDR2 YFSETQ. The V and J ends lost 4 bases and 14 bases respectively, with 15 bases between them.

This chain uses TRBV5-1 with TRBJ2-2, with D hard to call. V gave up 4 bases and J gave up 8 bases, with 12 bases separating them. Per germline, CDR1 SGHRS and CDR2 YFSETQ. This CDR3 region has 13 residues. The CDR3 DNA sequence: TGCGCCAGCAGCCACCCACCAGAGGGGGAGCTGTTTTTT. It yields the protein CASSHPPEGELFF.

This clonotype was recorded a few times. This chain uses TRBV6-5 with TRBJ2-5; D unresolved. V was clipped by 4 bases and J by 3 bases, with 9 bases between them. Per germline, CDR1 MNHEY and CDR2 SVGAGI. This CDR3 has 13 residues. CDR3 sequence reads: CASSSDLKETQYF. The CDR3 bases are TGTGCCAGCAGTTCCGACCTCAAAGAGACCCAGTACTTC.

The CDR3 DNA reads TGTGCCAGTAGTATATTTGCGGGAGACCCAGATACGCAGTATTTT. Amino acids: CASSIFAGDPDTQYF. The V and J genes are TRBV19 and TRBJ2-3, with 7 bases lining up with TRBD2. The junction had 6 bases not matched to a gene; V was cut back by 2 bases and J by 4 bases. The CDR3 has 15 residues. From germline, CDR1 is LNHDA and CDR2 SQIVND (reference sequence).

There are many counts of this clonotype. The gene calls are TRBV7-9 and TRBJ2-5; 7 bases map to TRBD1. CDR3 length: 15 amino acids. CDR1 SEHNR and CDR2 FQNEAQ come from the germline V gene (reference sequence). The V gene end was trimmed by 5 bases and the J gene end by 2 bases; junction bases not matched to a gene: 8. This CDR3 is CASSVNRGAQETQYF. CDR3 bases: TGTGCCAGCAGCGTCAACAGGGGAGCACAAGAGACCCAGTACTTC.

This clonotype was counted many times. The gene calls are TRBV29-1 and TRBJ2-7; D possibly corresponds to TRBD2 (5 bases). This CDR3 has 12 amino acids. Germline values: CDR1 SQVTM, CDR2 ANQGSEA. V shed 6 bases and J shed 5 bases, with 14 bases lying between them. As DNA, the CDR3 is TGCAGCGTGATTAACCCGGGGAACGAGCAGTACTTC. It yields the protein CSVINPGNEQYF.

This clonotype was counted a few times. This chain uses TRBV12-3 or TRBV12-4 with TRBJ2-1; D possibly corresponds to TRBD2 (5 bases). The V gene lost 3 bases and the J gene lost 9 bases, with 9 bases spanning the gap. The CDR3 consists of 12 residues. CDR3 in amino acids: CASSFLLGEQFF. In DNA, the CDR3 is TGTGCCAGCAGTTTCTTACTAGGTGAGCAGTTCTTC.

Ten or more counts support this clonotype. Here the CDR3 reads CASSSDVGEQYF. The CDR3 nucleotides are TGTGCCAGCAGTTCCGACGTGGGCGAGCAGTACTTC. This rearrangement joins TRBV6-5 to TRBJ2-7; no clear D gene. The CDR3 consists of 12 residues. Germline loops: CDR1 MNHEY, CDR2 SVGAGI. V was clipped by 4 bases and J by 6 bases, with 10 bases between them.

This chain joins TRBV30 and TRBJ2-1; D gene ambiguous. The CDR3 covers 17 residues. The germline V gene encodes CDR1 GTSNPN and CDR2 SVGIG (reference sequence). V was clipped by 1 base and J by 0 bases, with 16 bases between them. The chain's CDR3 is CAWSAGPLFVSYNEQFF. In DNA, the CDR3 is TGTGCCTGGAGTGCCGGACCGCTCTTTGTCTCCTACAATGAGCAGTTCTTC.

At least ten counts were recorded for this clonotype. V is TRBV7-2 and J is TRBJ1-2, with 8 bases lining up with TRBD1. The germline V gene has CDR1 SGHTA and CDR2 FQGNSA. V dropped 4 bases and J dropped 4; count of bases not matched to a gene: 5. The CDR3 consists of 14 residues. CDR3 region: CASSSDRGVYGYTF. The DNA of the CDR3 is TGTGCCAGCAGCTCTGACAGGGGAGTCTATGGCTACACCTTC.